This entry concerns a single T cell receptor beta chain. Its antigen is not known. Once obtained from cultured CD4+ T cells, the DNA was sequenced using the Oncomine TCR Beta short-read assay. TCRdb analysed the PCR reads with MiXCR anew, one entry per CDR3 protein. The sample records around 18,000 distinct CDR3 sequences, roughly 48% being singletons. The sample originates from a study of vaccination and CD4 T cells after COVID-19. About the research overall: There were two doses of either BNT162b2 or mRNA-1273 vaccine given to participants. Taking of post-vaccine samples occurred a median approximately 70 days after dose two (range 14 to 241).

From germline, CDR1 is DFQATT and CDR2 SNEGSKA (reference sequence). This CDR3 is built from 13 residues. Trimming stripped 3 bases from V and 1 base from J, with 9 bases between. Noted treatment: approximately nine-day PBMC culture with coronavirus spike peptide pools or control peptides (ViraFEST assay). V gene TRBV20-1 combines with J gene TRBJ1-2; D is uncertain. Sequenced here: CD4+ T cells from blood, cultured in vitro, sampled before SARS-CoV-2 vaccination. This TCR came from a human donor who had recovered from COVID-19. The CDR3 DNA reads TGCAGTGCTAGCCCCGACAATAACTATGGCTACACCTTC. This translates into CSASPDNNYGYTF.